This TCR beta chain was captured by sequencing in a study of blood T cell repertoires in COVID-19. Study-level information: From T cells, B-cell-depleted T cells, or PBMCs came the material, which was cDNA or gDNA.

Germline CDR1 and CDR2: LGHNT and FRNRAP. The CDR3 consists of 16 residues. V lost 1 base, J lost 2 bases, and 6 bases stayed unmatched. The data were produced by immunoSEQ multiplex PCR, yet TCRdb's version contains in-frame clones alone and is incomplete. The sample has about 150,000 clones, around 85% seen once. The chain employs TRBV12-5 and TRBJ2-7, with 9 bases that match TRBD1. This receptor was taken from a woman between 65 and 79 years old with acute or convalescent COVID-19. The sample was peripheral blood. CDR3 nucleotide sequence: TGTGCTAGTGGTTTGGGGGGGACAGGGAGGGCCTACGAGCAGTACTTC. Its protein product is CASGLGGTGRAYEQYF.